The subject of this entry is one T cell receptor beta chain. Its target is unknown. Germline-derived CDR1 and CDR2 are SEHNR and FQNEAQ (reference sequence). The ends lost 4 bases at V and 4 bases at J; junction bases unmatched: 8. The CDR3 is made up of 15 amino acids. The data belong to a study of shared clonotypes between healthy human individuals. Study observations and caveats: Relative to memory subsets, naive subsets generally showed larger estimated richness.

Using immunoSEQ multiplex PCR, the repertoire was profiled, and TCRdb retains in-frame clones only, with some absent. The sample has around 2.1 million clones; about 93% are singletons. CD8 cells regarded as naive lacked CD45RO, were positively chosen for CCR7, and omitted terminally differentiated effector memory CD45RA+ cells. Only Caucasian adults living in Nashville, Tennessee served as donors. Input material: naive CD8+ T cells from PBMCs. The chain recombines TRBV7-9 with TRBJ2-7, with 9 bases that match TRBD1. The sequence was obtained from a man between 18 and 29 years old in good health. Some clones in this sample may be carry-over from other donors' samples. The CDR3 protein is CASSSRQGEVYEQYF. In DNA form, the CDR3 reads TGTGCCAGCAGCTCGCGACAGGGGGAGGTTTACGAGCAGTACTTC.